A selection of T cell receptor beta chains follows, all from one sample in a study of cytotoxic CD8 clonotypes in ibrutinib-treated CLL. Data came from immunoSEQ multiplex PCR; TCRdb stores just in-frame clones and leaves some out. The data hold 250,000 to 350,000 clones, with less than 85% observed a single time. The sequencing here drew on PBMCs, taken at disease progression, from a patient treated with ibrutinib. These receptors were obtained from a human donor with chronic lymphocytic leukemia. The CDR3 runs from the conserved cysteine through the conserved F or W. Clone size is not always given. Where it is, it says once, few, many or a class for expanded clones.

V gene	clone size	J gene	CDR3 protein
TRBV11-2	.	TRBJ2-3	CASSLDFTGAFTDTQYF
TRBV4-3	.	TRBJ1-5	CASSQESIYQPQHF
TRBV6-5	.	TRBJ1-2	CAIRENYGYTF
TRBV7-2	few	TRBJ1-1	CASSLAPGAYTEAFF
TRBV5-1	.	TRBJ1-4	CASSLNPTGGNEKLFF
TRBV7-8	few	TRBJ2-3	CASSLARAGVEDTQYF
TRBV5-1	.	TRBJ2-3	CASSLELAFADTQYF
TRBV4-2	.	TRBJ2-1	CASSQSRDTTYNEQFF
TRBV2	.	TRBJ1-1	CASVRPTEAFF
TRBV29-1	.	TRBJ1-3	CSVEQPRGMRNTIYF
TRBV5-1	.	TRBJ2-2	CASSLGRGLTNTGELFF
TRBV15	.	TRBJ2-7	CATSRVGLRSYEQYF
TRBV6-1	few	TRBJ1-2	CASSESSSYGYTF
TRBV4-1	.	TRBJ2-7	CASSQGRREPYEQYF
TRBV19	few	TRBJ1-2	CAISDTDDNYGYTF
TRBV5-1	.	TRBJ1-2	CASSLPQGDGYTF
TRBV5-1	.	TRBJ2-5	CASSLGVGLAVRETQYF
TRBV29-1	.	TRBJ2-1	CSEASGRSYNEQFF
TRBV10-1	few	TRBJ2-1	CASSVGRTGGLEQFF
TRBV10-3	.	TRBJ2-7	CAISALLAEAYEQYF
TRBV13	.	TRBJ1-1	CASSYRGTEAFF
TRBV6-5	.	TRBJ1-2	CASSPQGFNYGYTF
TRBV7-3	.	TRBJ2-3	CASSPSGDGPQYF
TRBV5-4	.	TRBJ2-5	CASSSSRWGQETQYF
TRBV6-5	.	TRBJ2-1	CASSYGLAGGYEQFF
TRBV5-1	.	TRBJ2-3	CASSTSSGGAPSTDTQYF
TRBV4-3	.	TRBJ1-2	CASSQDARGYGYTF
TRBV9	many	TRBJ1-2	CASSVPGQAGYTF
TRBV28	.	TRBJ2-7	CASSLGLAGFHYEQYF
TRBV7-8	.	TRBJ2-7	CASSQGTSGNRPSYEQYF
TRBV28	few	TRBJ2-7	CASSPIAGNYEQYF
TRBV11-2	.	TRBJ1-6	CASRRPGQPNSPLHF
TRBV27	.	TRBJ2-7	CASSLGLAHEQYF
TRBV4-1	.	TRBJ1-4	CASSHRVDKLFF
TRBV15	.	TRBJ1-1	CATSRSHDLVIEAFF
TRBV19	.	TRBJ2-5	CASSIEWEETQYF
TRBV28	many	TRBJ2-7	CASSLWDEQYF
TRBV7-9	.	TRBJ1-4	CASSHGTSEKLFF
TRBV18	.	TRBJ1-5	CASSRGFSTGGNQPQHF
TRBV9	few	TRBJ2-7	CASSGTGSLEQYF
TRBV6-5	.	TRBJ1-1	CASTLRGLREAFF
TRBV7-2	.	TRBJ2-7	CASSLVFYEQYF